These T cell receptor beta chains were read from a single sample in a study of identical twins. TCRdb re-called the 5' RACE reads through MiXCR, storing one row per CDR3 protein. The profile shows hundreds of thousands of distinct CDR3 sequences, 5.5% to 6.5% of them singletons. The sample was naive T cells sorted from blood. The source is a man aged 18-30 years in good health. The CDR3 runs from the conserved cysteine through the conserved F or W. The D gene is left open where the match is weak. Some rows mark clone size as missing; the rest say once, few, many or name a class of expanded clone.

V,size,J,D,CDR3,DNA
TRBV7-6,many,TRBJ1-6,.,CASSLAARNNSPLHF,TGTGCCAGCAGCTTAGCTGCGCGCAATAATTCACCCCTCCACTTT
TRBV12-3/TRBV12-4,.,TRBJ1-5,.,CASSLPTGGRNQPQHF,TGTGCCAGCAGTTTACCTACGGGAGGGAGGAATCAGCCCCAGCATTTT
TRBV20-1,many,TRBJ2-2,TRBD2,CSAISASGGWAPNTGELFF,TGCAGTGCTATCTCGGCCAGCGGGGGTTGGGCTCCGAACACCGGGGAGCTGTTTTTT
TRBV5-1,few,TRBJ2-6,.,CASSLAGASVLGSGANVLTF,TGCGCCAGCAGCTTGGCGGGGGCGTCGGTCTTAGGTTCGGGGGCCAACGTCCTGACTTTC
TRBV11-1,few,TRBJ2-6,TRBD1,CASSSKRDRVYSGANVLTF,TGTGCCAGCAGCTCGAAAAGGGACAGGGTGTACTCTGGGGCCAACGTCCTGACTTTC
TRBV6-5,many,TRBJ2-7,.,CASSLGSPSYEQYF,TGTGCCAGCAGTTTGGGGTCGCCCTCCTACGAGCAGTACTTC
TRBV5-1,.,TRBJ2-1,.,CASSSTLQGTYNEQFF,TGCGCCAGCAGCTCGACGCTACAGGGTACCTACAATGAGCAGTTCTTC
TRBV20-1,many,TRBJ2-1,TRBD2,CSARAGSGSSYNEQFF,TGCAGTGCTAGAGCAGGCAGCGGGAGCTCCTACAATGAGCAGTTCTTC
TRBV20-1,few,TRBJ2-5,.,CSGGTLNQETQYF,TGCAGCGGCGGGACTCTTAACCAAGAGACCCAGTACTTC
TRBV15,many,TRBJ2-1,.,CATSRALNEQFF,TGTGCCACCAGCAGGGCCCTCAATGAGCAGTTCTTC
TRBV20-1,.,TRBJ2-1,TRBD1,CSARMRDSVSYNEQFF,TGCAGTGCTAGAATGAGGGACAGCGTCTCCTACAATGAGCAGTTCTTC
TRBV20-1,many,TRBJ2-7,TRBD1,CSARDPGQGAYEQYF,TGCAGTGCTAGAGACCCGGGACAGGGGGCCTACGAGCAGTACTTC
TRBV5-1,many,TRBJ1-2,.,CASSFAGQTIGYTF,TGCGCCAGCAGCTTCGCGGGACAAACTATTGGCTACACCTTC
TRBV20-1,many,TRBJ2-1,.,CSARDSARPSPKFGQFF,TGCAGTGCTAGAGATTCGGCGAGGCCTTCCCCGAAGTTCGGGCAGTTCTTC
TRBV25-1,.,TRBJ2-5,TRBD1,CASRGTGGRETQYF,TGTGCCAGCAGAGGTACAGGGGGCCGTGAGACCCAGTACTTC
TRBV6-5,few,TRBJ1-5,.,CASSYSWSGPYSNQPQHF,TGTGCCAGCAGTTACTCGTGGTCAGGACCTTATAGCAATCAGCCCCAGCATTTT
TRBV7-9,many,TRBJ2-1,TRBD2,CASSSTSGRSNEQFF,TGTGCCAGCAGCTCGACTAGCGGGAGGTCTAATGAGCAGTTCTTC
TRBV30,many,TRBJ1-1,.,CAWSVQGLNTEAFF,TGTGCCTGGAGTGTGCAGGGGCTTAACACTGAAGCTTTCTTT
TRBV7-9,few,TRBJ1-1,.,CASSPRLGTPRDTEAFF,TGTGCCAGCAGCCCCCGGCTTGGGACACCTCGGGACACTGAAGCTTTCTTT
TRBV7-9,few,TRBJ1-2,.,CASSLTGLQDGYTF,TGTGCCAGCAGCTTAACAGGCCTCCAGGATGGCTACACCTTC
TRBV5-1,many,TRBJ2-1,.,CASSLDTASYNEQFF,TGCGCCAGCAGCTTGGACACGGCCTCCTACAATGAGCAGTTCTTC
TRBV5-1,many,TRBJ2-2,.,CASDRWGVGTGELFF,TGCGCCAGCGACAGGTGGGGAGTAGGAACCGGGGAGCTGTTTTTT
TRBV11-1,many,TRBJ2-5,TRBD1,CASSYQITGTGSQETQYF,TGTGCCAGCAGCTACCAGATCACCGGGACAGGTTCCCAAGAGACCCAGTACTTC
TRBV7-2,many,TRBJ2-7,.,CASSLARGVVNEQYF,TGTGCCAGCAGCTTAGCTCGAGGGGTAGTTAACGAGCAGTACTTC
TRBV4-1,.,TRBJ2-5,.,CASSLSGTQYF,TGCGCCAGCAGCCTTTCTGGGACCCAGTACTTC
TRBV12-3/TRBV12-4,many,TRBJ2-7,.,CASSFGEAYEQYF,TGTGCCAGCAGTTTCGGGGAGGCCTACGAGCAGTACTTC
TRBV10-3,many,TRBJ1-4,.,CAISEGASTNEKLFF,TGTGCCATCAGTGAAGGGGCCTCAACTAATGAAAAACTGTTTTTT
TRBV4-1,many,TRBJ2-1,TRBD1,CASSQGYRGPTYNEQFF,TGCGCCAGCAGCCAAGGGTATAGGGGGCCGACCTACAATGAGCAGTTCTTC
TRBV25-1,many,TRBJ2-3,TRBD2,CASSEGSGSADTQYF,TGTGCCAGCAGTGAGGGTAGCGGGAGTGCAGATACGCAGTATTTT
TRBV5-1,.,TRBJ2-2,TRBD2,CASSSPTSGALLGDGELFF,TGCGCCAGCAGCTCCCCGACTAGCGGAGCCCTTCTTGGGGACGGGGAGCTGTTTTTT
TRBV6-1,.,TRBJ1-2,.,CASSEVLGASSGYTF,TGTGCCAGCAGTGAAGTTCTCGGGGCATCGAGTGGCTACACCTTC
TRBV27,.,TRBJ2-2,TRBD1,CASSSGQGAAGELFF,TGTGCCAGCAGTTCAGGACAGGGGGCTGCCGGGGAGCTGTTTTTT
TRBV7-9,many,TRBJ1-1,.,CASSLIALTGNTEAFF,TGTGCCAGCAGCTTAATCGCTTTGACAGGGAACACTGAAGCTTTCTTT
TRBV28,many,TRBJ2-3,.,CASSLGLSTQYF,TGTGCCAGCAGTCTGGGACTTTCTACGCAGTATTTT
TRBV6-2/TRBV6-3,many,TRBJ2-1,TRBD1,CASSDRAYNEQFF,TGTGCCAGCAGCGACAGGGCCTACAATGAGCAGTTCTTC
TRBV5-1,many,TRBJ2-1,.,CASSLSQVNEQFF,TGCGCCAGCAGCTTGAGTCAGGTGAATGAGCAGTTCTTC
TRBV24-1,few,TRBJ2-1,TRBD1,CATAGQGRNEQFF,TGTGCCACCGCGGGACAGGGAAGGAATGAGCAGTTCTTC
TRBV7-6,.,TRBJ2-1,.,CASSLTGNSYNEQFF,TGTGCCAGCAGCCTAACAGGAAACTCCTACAATGAGCAGTTCTTC
TRBV15,.,TRBJ1-4,.,CATSRDPTDEKLFF,TGTGCCACCAGCAGAGATCCTACAGACGAAAAACTGTTTTTT
TRBV29-1,few,TRBJ2-1,TRBD2,CSVRLADNYFSYNEQFF,TGCAGCGTGAGACTAGCGGACAACTATTTCTCCTACAATGAGCAGTTCTTC
TRBV5-1,many,TRBJ1-1,TRBD1,CASSQKTGGWNTEAFF,TGCGCCAGCAGCCAGAAGACAGGGGGCTGGAACACTGAAGCTTTCTTT
TRBV24-1,many,TRBJ1-5,.,CATSDWGSNQPQHF,TGTGCCACCAGTGATTGGGGTTCCAATCAGCCCCAGCATTTT
TRBV18,few,TRBJ2-3,TRBD2,CASSPRDSGRGTDTQYF,TGTGCCAGCTCACCACGGGATAGCGGGAGAGGGACAGATACGCAGTATTTT
TRBV5-1,many,TRBJ2-7,.,CASSLDEQRYEQYF,TGCGCCAGCAGCTTGGACGAACAGCGGTACGAGCAGTACTTC
TRBV5-1,many,TRBJ1-1,.,CASSTDLNTEAFF,TGCGCCAGCAGCACAGACTTGAACACTGAAGCTTTCTTT
TRBV7-2,many,TRBJ2-1,.,CASSPGQSVYNEQFF,TGTGCCAGCAGCCCCGGACAATCAGTTTACAATGAGCAGTTCTTC
TRBV5-1,many,TRBJ2-7,TRBD1,CASSLDGTGGFEQYF,TGCGCCAGCAGCTTGGACGGGACAGGGGGGTTCGAGCAGTACTTC
TRBV12-3/TRBV12-4,many,TRBJ2-2,TRBD2,CASSSGNGNTGELFF,TGTGCCAGCAGTAGCGGGAACGGAAATACCGGGGAGCTGTTTTTT
TRBV4-3,.,TRBJ2-2,TRBD1,CASSHTLGTANTGELFF,TGCGCCAGCAGCCATACACTCGGGACAGCGAACACCGGGGAGCTGTTTTTT